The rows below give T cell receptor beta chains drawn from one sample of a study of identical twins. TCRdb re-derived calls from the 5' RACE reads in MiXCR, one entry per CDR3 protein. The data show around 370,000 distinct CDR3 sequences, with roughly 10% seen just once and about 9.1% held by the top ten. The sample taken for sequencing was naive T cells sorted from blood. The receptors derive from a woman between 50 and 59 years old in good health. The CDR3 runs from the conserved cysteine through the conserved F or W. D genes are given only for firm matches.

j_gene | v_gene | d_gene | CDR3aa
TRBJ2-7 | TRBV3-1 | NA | CASSRGAVYEQYF
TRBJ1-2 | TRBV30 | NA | CAWMGDSYGYTF
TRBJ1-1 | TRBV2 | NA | CAILQGLGTEAFF
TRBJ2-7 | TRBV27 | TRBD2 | CASSSPGTSDHEQYF
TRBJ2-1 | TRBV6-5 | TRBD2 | CASSYGLAGGSSYNEQFF
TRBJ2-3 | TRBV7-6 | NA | CASSLEVSRIDTQYF
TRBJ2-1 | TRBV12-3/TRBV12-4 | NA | CASSLNDWEFHEQFF
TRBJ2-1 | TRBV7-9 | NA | CASSGQTNEQFF
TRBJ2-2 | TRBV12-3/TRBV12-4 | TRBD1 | CASSPTGLGGELFF
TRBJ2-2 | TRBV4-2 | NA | CASSPHGAAQGTGELFF
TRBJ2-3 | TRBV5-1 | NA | CASQEGLAGDTQYF
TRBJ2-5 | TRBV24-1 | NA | CATSEYGHLDQETQYF
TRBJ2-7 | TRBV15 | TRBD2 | CATSREGLAGAEQYF
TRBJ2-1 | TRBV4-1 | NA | CASSQGAGPYNEQFF
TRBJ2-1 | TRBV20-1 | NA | CSARGTTIGGSRGYNEQFF